One sample yielded the 27 T cell receptor beta chains listed below, sequenced in a study of blood T cell repertoires in COVID-19 (dated by TCRdb to 2020 to 2021). Libraries were built with the immunoSEQ multiplex PCR assay. TCRdb's version of the immuneACCESS table is confined to in-frame rearrangements and falls short of the full clone set. An unresolved V gene accounts for under half of the shortfall where checked; the remainder is of unknown origin. The sample profile shows around 100,000 clones; 80% to 90% of them were found once. The leading ten clones occupy over 2% of the sample. Input material: peripheral blood. The source is a human donor in a cohort sampled during active COVID-19.

The V gene is TRBV7-3, the J gene TRBJ1-1; D remains ambiguous. This CDR3 comprises 14 residues. The germline V gene encodes CDR1 SGHTA and CDR2 FQGTGA. V was trimmed by 4 bases and J by 4 bases, leaving 13 bases between them. The CDR3 nucleotides are TGTGCCAGCAGCTCGCTCGGTTCGGGCACTGAAGCTTTCTTT. Amino acid sequence: CASSSLGSGTEAFF.

This clone showed up just a few times. The chain recombines TRBV5-4 with TRBJ1-2; 7 bases match TRBD1. The CDR3 sequence is 16 residues long. V was clipped by 0 bases and J by 0 bases; unmatched bases: 5. From germline, CDR1 is SGHNT and CDR2 YYREEE (reference sequence). The CDR3 region is CASSLARGETNYGYTF. The CDR3 DNA follows: TGTGCCAGCAGCTTGGCCAGGGGGGAAACTAACTATGGCTACACCTTC.

About this clone: The same CDR3 can be traced to other DNA sequences in this sample. The chain employs TRBV5-1 and TRBJ2-2, with 8 bases fitting TRBD1. In germline, CDR1 is SGHRS, CDR2 YFSETQ. The CDR3 extends over 15 amino acids. The junction had 2 bases not matched to a gene; V was cut back by 4 bases and J by 0 bases. The CDR3 spells CASSPDRANTGELFF. The DNA of the CDR3 is TGCGCCAGCAGCCCGGACAGGGCGAACACCGGGGAGCTGTTTTTT.

This clone was found once. The chain recombines TRBV28 with TRBJ2-1; a weak D match, TRBD1 (5 bases). Germline V gives CDR1 MDHEN, CDR2 SYDVKM. The CDR3 sequence is 13 residues long. The V end lost 7 bases, the J end lost 5 bases, and 12 bases lay between the germline ends. The CDR3 spells CASIPDIDNEQFF. As DNA, the CDR3 is TGTGCCAGCATCCCGGACATAGACAATGAGCAGTTCTTC.

The chain combines TRBV24-1 with TRBJ2-2, with 8 bases that match TRBD1. Germline-derived CDR1 and CDR2 are KGHDR and SFDVKD. This CDR3 spans 16 amino acids. Trimming cost V 8 bases and J 1 base; bases outside gene matches: 8. Written as DNA, the CDR3 is TGTGCCACCAAAAGCCACGGACAGGGGAACACCGGGGAGCTGTTTTTT. Its protein is CATKSHGQGNTGELFF.

The chain employs TRBV27 and TRBJ2-2; unclear D gene. V was pared by 0 bases and J by 4 bases, with 21 bases between. Germline V gene lookup returns CDR1 MNHEY and CDR2 SMNVEV (reference sequence). CDR3 size: 19 residues. The CDR3 protein is CASSLSVRRGFPPTGELFF. The CDR3 bases are TGTGCCAGCAGTTTATCAGTCAGGCGTGGCTTTCCTCCCACCGGGGAGCTGTTTTTT.

J is TRBJ1-4 and V is TRBV7-8; the D gene is possibly TRBD1 (5 bases). Germline V gives CDR1 SGHVS, CDR2 FQNEAQ. This CDR3 has 15 amino acids. The V end lost 5 bases, the J end lost 8 bases, and 18 bases lay between the germline ends. In DNA form, the CDR3 reads TGTGCCAGCAGCCGAGGTCAGGGCCTACGCGAAAAACTGTTTTTT. Amino acids: CASSRGQGLREKLFF.

This chain joins TRBV3-1 (or the pseudogene TRBV3-2) and TRBJ1-5, with 9 bases aligning to TRBD1. CDR1 and CDR2 from the germline V gene are LGHDT and YNNKEL (reference sequence). V was clipped by 8 bases and J by 6 bases; unmatched bases: 17. The CDR3 has 17 residues. The CDR3 coding sequence is TGTGCCAGCGATTTAAGGGGAAGGACAGGGGAAGGTCAGCCCCAGCATTTT. Translation: CASDLRGRTGEGQPQHF.

This clone has a single count. V is TRBV5-4 and J is TRBJ2-4; 8 nucleotides line up with TRBD2. This CDR3 is 16 amino acids long. CDR1 is SGHNT and CDR2 is YYREEE in the germline V gene (reference sequence). J lost 7 bases, V lost 0 bases, and 9 bases had no gene match. CDR3 DNA: TGTGCCAGCAGCTTGGCAATAGCGGGGTGGGAGAACATTCAGTACTTC. Amino acids: CASSLAIAGWENIQYF.

J is TRBJ2-7 and V is TRBV6-5; the match to TRBD2 covers 7 bases. This CDR3 spans 14 amino acids. V trimming: 2 bases; J trimming: 7 bases; junction bases outside the gene matches: 8. CDR1 is MNHEY, CDR2 SVGAGI, per germline. The CDR3 nucleotides are TGTGCCAGCAGTTACGGGTCTCAGCGGGGAGAGCAGTACTTC. Its translation: CASSYGSQRGEQYF.

Only a few counts were recorded for this clone. This rearrangement joins TRBV24-1 to TRBJ2-3; 7 bases line up with TRBD1. CDR1 and CDR2 (germline): KGHDR, SFDVKD. The V gene end was trimmed by 2 bases and the J gene end by 2 bases; junction bases not matched to a gene: 6. This CDR3 region has 16 residues. CDR3 residues: CATSDSPGTDTDTQYF. The CDR3 bases are TGTGCCACCAGTGATTCTCCCGGGACAGACACAGATACGCAGTATTTT.

The V gene is TRBV6-5, the J gene TRBJ1-3; 8 nucleotides match TRBD1. J gave up 6 bases and V 6 bases, and 7 bases lay outside the gene matches. The germline V gene encodes CDR1 MNHEY and CDR2 SVGAGI. The CDR3 spans 14 residues. CDR3 DNA sequence: TGTGCCAGCAGGAAGGACAGGGCTGAAAACACCATATATTTT. Translation: CASRKDRAENTIYF.

This chain joins TRBV15 and TRBJ2-2; D gene ambiguous. CDR3 size: 14 residues. V was cut by 1 base and J by 1 base, with 4 bases left in between. Germline CDR1 and CDR2: LNHNV and YYDKDF (reference sequence). CDR3 DNA sequence: TGTGCCACCAGCAGAGCCCAGAACACCGGGGAGCTGTTTTTT. Translation gives CATSRAQNTGELFF.

V and J are TRBV3-1 (or the pseudogene TRBV3-2) and TRBJ2-5; D gene unclear. The germline V gene has CDR1 LGHDT and CDR2 YNNKEL (reference sequence). Trimming cost V 0 bases and J 1 base, with 9 bases left between them. The CDR3 extends over 15 amino acids. In nucleotides, the CDR3 is TGTGCCAGCAGCCAAGAGTTGGCTAGCCAAGAGACCCAGTACTTC. Protein product: CASSQELASQETQYF.

This chain connects TRBV27 to TRBJ2-4; the match to TRBD1 covers 7 bases. Germline V CDR1 and CDR2: MNHEY, SMNVEV (reference sequence). This CDR3 has 18 amino acids. V was clipped by 6 bases and J by 0 bases; unmatched bases: 14. The CDR3 nucleotides read TGTGCCAGCAGCCCCCGGCAGACAGGGCCCCTAGCCAAAAACATTCAGTACTTC. Residues: CASSPRQTGPLAKNIQYF.

The V call is TRBV7-3, the J call TRBJ2-2; tentatively, D is TRBD2 (5 bases). The CDR3 consists of 14 residues. V shed 5 bases and J shed 1 base, with 8 bases lying between them. Germline V gene data show CDR1 as SGHTA and CDR2 as FQGTGA. DNA for the CDR3: TGTGCCAGCAGCCCCGCGGGGAACACCGGGGAGCTGTTTTTT. Protein product: CASSPAGNTGELFF.

The V and J genes are TRBV28 and TRBJ1-3; 8 bases align to TRBD1. There are 15 residues in the CDR3. Germline V gene sequence: CDR1 MDHEN, CDR2 SYDVKM. Trimming cost V 6 bases and J 0 bases; bases outside gene matches: 4. The CDR3 DNA is TGTGCCAGCAGCTCGGGACAGGACTCTGGAAACACCATATATTTT. Translated: CASSSGQDSGNTIYF.

V and J are TRBV6-1 and TRBJ1-2; perhaps TRBD1 as D (6 bases). Germline V gene sequence: CDR1 MNHNS, CDR2 SASEGT. V gave up 2 bases and J gave up 4 bases, with 23 bases separating them. This CDR3 is 18 amino acids long. CDR3: CASSEKAAGASNFYGYTF. The CDR3, as DNA: TGTGCCAGCAGTGAAAAAGCGGCAGGGGCCTCCAATTTCTATGGCTACACCTTC.

On this clone itself: The sample carries other DNA sequences with the same CDR3. The J gene is TRBJ2-7, the V gene TRBV5-1, with unresolved D. CDR1 SGHRS and CDR2 YFSETQ come from the germline V gene. Trimming removed 1 base from V and 1 base from J, with 9 bases in between. The CDR3 contains 14 residues. The CDR3 DNA is TGCGCCAGCAGCTTGTCTGGCGGATCCTACGAGCAGTACTTC. Translating gives CASSLSGGSYEQYF.

The chain employs TRBV7-8 and TRBJ1-3, with D possibly matching TRBD1 (5 bases). Between the trimmed V and J ends, which lost 7 bases and 0 bases, there was a span of 16 bases. Germline CDR1 is SGHVS and CDR2 is FQNEAQ. CDR3 size: 16 residues. CDR3 region: CASTIAGVASGNTIYF. In nucleotides, the CDR3 is TGTGCCAGCACCATTGCGGGGGTCGCCTCTGGAAACACCATATATTTT.

V usage is TRBV7-9 and J usage is TRBJ2-4; no clear D gene. In germline, CDR1 is SEHNR, CDR2 FQNEAQ (reference sequence). The CDR3 totals 16 residues. Trimming left V 3 bases short and J 0 bases short, with 12 bases between. The CDR3 loop reads CASSLSLRLAKNIQYF. CDR3 coding DNA: TGTGCCAGCAGCTTGTCTCTCCGTTTAGCCAAAAACATTCAGTACTTC.

The V and J genes are TRBV7-8 and TRBJ2-2; 9 nucleotides agree with TRBD2. V was pared by 5 bases and J by 3 bases, with 10 bases of the junction left unmatched. Germline V gene sequence: CDR1 SGHVS, CDR2 FQNEAQ. The length of the CDR3 is 17 residues. The CDR3 DNA reads as TGTGCCAGCAGCACCCGGATTAGCGGGGGAGACACCGGGGAGCTGTTTTTT. Translated: CASSTRISGGDTGELFF.

This clone was seen more than once but under ten times. The V gene is TRBV6-5, the J gene TRBJ2-7; D may be TRBD1 (6 bases). Trimming removed 1 base at V and 5 bases at J, with 15 bases between. Germline lookup yields CDR1 MNHEY and CDR2 SVGAGI. The CDR3 has 15 amino acids. CDR3 DNA sequence: TGTGCCAGCAGTTACTTAGGGGACAATTGGAACGAGCAGTACTTC. The encoded protein is CASSYLGDNWNEQYF.

This chain joins TRBV3-1 (or the pseudogene TRBV3-2) and TRBJ2-7, with D maybe TRBD2 (5 bases). CDR1 is LGHDT and CDR2 is YNNKEL in the germline V gene (reference sequence). This CDR3 has 17 residues. The V and J ends lost 0 bases and 0 bases respectively, with 15 bases between them. For the CDR3, the DNA is TGTGCCAGCAGCCAAGATCTTTTCCGGGGTATCTCCTACGAGCAGTACTTC. This sequence encodes CASSQDLFRGISYEQYF.

The rearrangement joins TRBV21-1 to TRBJ2-1; TRBD2 is the table's D call and was not checked against the DNA. TRBV21-1 represents a pseudogene. This CDR3 contains 17 residues. CDR3 DNA: TGTGCCAGCAGCTTCCTACGGATAGCGGGAGCCTACAATGAGCAGTTCTTC. This codes for CASSFLRIAGAYNEQFF.

V and J are TRBV30 and TRBJ2-5, with 7 bases fitting TRBD2. The CDR3 extends over 12 amino acids. Germline values: CDR1 GTSNPN, CDR2 SVGIG (reference sequence). Losses at the gene ends were 1 base for V and 4 bases for J; bases not matched to a gene: 0. CDR3 sequence reads: CAWSGGGETQYF. The DNA for the CDR3 is TGTGCCTGGAGTGGGGGGGGAGAGACCCAGTACTTC.

This sequence joins TRBV4-2 and TRBJ2-3; 9 positions agree with TRBD2. In germline, CDR1 is LGHNA, CDR2 YNFKEQ. With V trimmed by 0 bases and J by 5 bases, 6 bases remained unmatched. This CDR3 spans 16 amino acids. DNA for the CDR3: TGTGCCAGCAGCCAAGAAGTAGCGGGAGCTGGAGATACGCAGTATTTT. Amino acids: CASSQEVAGAGDTQYF.